This TCR beta chain originates from a study of blood T cell repertoires in COVID-19. Study-wide background: Whether acute or convalescent, the COVID-19 samples came from the United States, Italy and Spain.

The CDR3 is made up of 14 amino acids. V gave up 4 bases and J gave up 4 bases; unmatched junction bases: 5. The germline gives CDR1 SGHNT, CDR2 YYREEE (reference sequence). Sequencing was performed with immunoSEQ multiplex PCR; in TCRdb, only in-frame clones are kept and a portion is missing. The sample lists under 500,000 clones, about 85% occurring once. Residents of 24 US areas, aged roughly 18 to 89 years, made up the participants. V gene TRBV5-4 combines with J gene TRBJ2-7, with 10 bases identical to TRBD1. This TCR was sampled from a woman between 18 and 29 years old with acute COVID-19. Sample: PBMCs or T cells enriched from blood (not recorded which). The CDR3 coding sequence is TGTGCCAGCAGCCCGGACAGGGGGTTATACGAGCAGTACTTC. Translated, it gives CASSPDRGLYEQYF. Full variable domain (missing parts from reference TRBV5-4 and TRBJ2-7): ETGVTQSPTHLIKTRGQQVTLRCSSQSGHNTVSWYQQALGQGPQFIFQYYREEENGRGNFPPRFSGLQFPNYSSELNVNALELDDSALYLCASSPDRGLYEQYFGPGTRLTVT.